This T cell receptor (beta chain) was observed in a study of blood T cell repertoires in COVID-19. For the study at large: Acute-phase and convalescent COVID-19 samples originated in the United States, Italy and Spain. Nucleic acid was either cDNA or gDNA, and it came from T cells, B-cell-depleted T cells, or PBMCs.

The germline V gene encodes CDR1 SGHKS and CDR2 YYEKEE (reference sequence). The CDR3 has 14 amino acids. Deletions cut 0 bases from V and 1 base from J, with 7 bases between. Original analysis: From reference gene primer amplification, estimates of nucleated cell counts were derived. The repertoire was sequenced with immunoSEQ multiplex PCR; TCRdb's copy has only in-frame clones and lacks some. V and J calls and clone size are those listed in that table; D and trimming were worked out from the DNA. The sample lists approximately 150,000 clones, 80% seen once, with approximately 3.5% in the top ten. The source is a man in his 70s who had recovered from COVID-19. The J gene is TRBJ1-1, the V gene TRBV5-5, with D hard to call. Sequencing used peripheral blood. The CDR3 protein is CASSLDSRNTEAFF. The CDR3 DNA reads as TGTGCCAGCAGCTTGGACAGCCGGAACACTGAAGCTTTCTTT.